The clone carrying this T cell receptor beta chain was seen a single time. Unmatched junction bases numbered 4, after V lost 4 bases and J lost 5 bases. Looked up from germline, CDR1 is MNHEY and CDR2 is SMNVEV (reference sequence). The CDR3 sequence is 15 residues long. These data originate in a study of blood T cell repertoires in COVID-19. Authors' data handling: Estimation of nucleated cell counts was performed using reference gene primer amplification. Assay: immunoSEQ multiplex PCR; the TCRdb copy retains only in-frame clones and omits some. D and trimming come from the DNA, and the V and J calls and clone size come from that table. The repertoire includes 100,000 or so clones, about four fifths of them detected once, and more than 30% sits in the top ten.

The clonotype originates from a man older than 75 with acute or convalescent COVID-19. The chain links TRBV27 to TRBJ2-7; 14 bases line up with TRBD2. The specimen sequenced was peripheral blood. The CDR3 spells CASSSRLAGGHEQYF. The CDR3 DNA is TGTGCCAGCAGTTCAAGACTAGCGGGAGGGCACGAGCAGTACTTC.